The clone carrying this TCR beta chain was counted only a few times. The antigen is not known. The CDR3 is 13 amino acids. V was shortened by 3 bases and J by 5 bases, with 8 bases between the two germline ends. With a J-beta primer mix and a sample-barcoded 5' primer, a second PCR ran about 7 to 12 cycles. One entry per CDR3 protein results from TCRdb running MiXCR on the 5' RACE reads. The sample records over 500,000 distinct CDR3 sequences, roughly a quarter being singletons. These data originate in a study of blood T cells in healthy people across ages. General observations from the study: It was held that diversity estimates obtained from one million T cells represented underestimates.

The same sample was also studied in work on T cells of mothers and their children.

This TCR was sampled from a boy aged 2 to 9 in good health. The chain joins TRBV12-3 or TRBV12-4 to TRBJ2-1; D unresolved. Sequenced: blood. This chain's CDR3 is CASSLKGDNEQFF. CDR3 sequence (DNA): TGTGCCAGCAGTTTGAAAGGAGACAATGAGCAGTTCTTC.